The present TCR beta chain was sequenced within a study of blood T cells in healthy people across ages. Through a sample-barcoded 5' primer and a J-beta primer mix, a second PCR was run for roughly 6 to 12 cycles. Each cDNA molecule was tagged by a template-switch adaptor that had 12 random nucleotides. TCRdb reprocessed the 5' RACE reads via MiXCR and lists one record per CDR3 protein. The sample lists about 640,000 distinct CDR3 sequences; 40% to 50% were seen once. Findings of the study overall: Correlation between TCR beta diversity and naive T cell percentage was strong. TCR beta diversity per million T cells fell roughly linearly with age. Donor CMV status, an unknown factor, possibly confounded changes in expanded clonotypes.

CDR1 and CDR2 (germline): DFQATT, SNEGSKA (reference sequence). CDR3 length equals 17 residues. Unmatched junction bases numbered 11, after V lost 0 bases and J lost 6 bases. For this clonotype: As yet, its antigen is unknown.

V is TRBV20-1 and J is TRBJ2-2; the match to TRBD2 covers 9 bases. The material sequenced was blood. The TCR comes from an older man in good health. Here the CDR3 DNA reads TGCAGTGCTAGAGACCGCCTAGCGGGACGTGGGGCCGGGGAGCTGTTTTTT. It specifies CSARDRLAGRGAGELFF.